The 9 T cell receptor beta chains below were found in one sample sequenced in a study of blood T cell repertoires in COVID-19. The repertoire was sequenced with immunoSEQ multiplex PCR; TCRdb's copy has only in-frame clones and lacks some. The table includes about 190,000 clones, roughly 84% detected once. Sequencing used peripheral blood. The receptor source for this set is a human donor in a cohort sampled during active COVID-19.

V usage is TRBV19 and J usage is TRBJ1-2, with D possibly TRBD1 on 5 matching bases. From germline, CDR1 is LNHDA and CDR2 SQIVND (reference sequence). This CDR3 is built from 14 residues. The ends were cut back, 5 bases at V and 8 bases at J, with 18 bases in the middle. The CDR3 sequence is CASSPGLLQWGYTF. The CDR3 DNA reads TGTGCCAGTAGTCCGGGACTCCTTCAATGGGGCTACACCTTC.

The V call is TRBV3-1 (or the pseudogene TRBV3-2), the J call TRBJ1-2, with D possibly being TRBD1 (5 bases). The CDR3 totals 12 residues. Trimming removed 7 bases at V and 4 bases at J, with 10 bases between. Germline CDR1 and CDR2: LGHDT and YNNKEL (reference sequence). The CDR3 here is CASTGWGYGYTF. The CDR3 region has the DNA TGTGCCAGCACAGGGTGGGGCTATGGCTACACCTTC.

The chain carries TRBV7-2 and TRBJ1-2, with 7 bases lining up with TRBD1. The junction had 8 bases not matched to a gene; V was cut back by 3 bases and J by 7 bases. Germline V CDR1 and CDR2: SGHTA, FQGNSA. The CDR3 length is 14 residues. The DNA for the CDR3 is TGTGCCAGCAGCTTGCAGGGGGGTATTCCTGGCTACACCTTC. Amino acids: CASSLQGGIPGYTF. The whole variable domain, filled in from reference TRBV7-2 and TRBJ1-2, reads GAGVSQSPSNKVTEKGKDVELRCDPISGHTALYWYRQSLGQGLEFLIYFQGNSAPDKSGLPSDRFSAERTGGSVSTLTIQRTQQEDSAVYLCASSLQGGIPGYTFGSGTRLTVV.

The rearrangement joins TRBV7-2 to TRBJ2-4, with a possible D match to TRBD1 (8 bases). V was shortened by 4 bases and J by 9 bases, with 16 bases between the two germline ends. In germline, CDR1 is SGHTA, CDR2 FQGNSA. The CDR3 runs to 14 residues. CDR3 loop: CASSWADREGIQYF. The CDR3 region has the DNA TGTGCCAGCAGCTGGGCGGACAGGGAGGGCATTCAGTACTTC.

V and J are TRBV7-2 and TRBJ1-6; 9 bases match TRBD1. Germline V gives CDR1 SGHTA, CDR2 FQGNSA. The V segment lost 1 base and the J segment 13 bases; nucleotides outside the gene matches: 8. The length of the CDR3 is 15 residues. The CDR3 DNA sequence: TGTGCCAGCAGCTTAGGGACAGGGGCCCGAGGGCCCCTCCACTTT. This sequence encodes CASSLGTGARGPLHF.

The V and J genes are TRBV28 and TRBJ2-6, with 11 bases that match TRBD1. The length of the CDR3 is 18 residues. V was clipped by 6 bases and J by 0 bases; unmatched bases: 7. Germline V lookup: CDR1 MDHEN, CDR2 SYDVKM. CDR3 sequence: CASRVTGTGGSGANVLTF. CDR3 DNA sequence: TGTGCCAGCAGAGTAACCGGGACAGGGGGCTCTGGGGCCAACGTCCTGACTTTC.

V usage is TRBV5-1 and J usage is TRBJ2-2; 7 bases map to TRBD1. This CDR3 is built from 15 residues. V lost 7 bases and J lost 0; bases outside the gene matches: 6. Germline loops: CDR1 SGHRS, CDR2 YFSETQ. The CDR3: CASYPGGANTGELFF. The CDR3 region has the DNA TGCGCCAGCTACCCAGGGGGTGCGAACACCGGGGAGCTGTTTTTT.

The count of this clone is one. The chain is built from TRBV18 and TRBJ1-6, with 8 positions matching TRBD1. The CDR3 totals 15 residues. J lost 7 bases, V lost 3 bases, and 5 bases had no gene match. The germline V gene has CDR1 KGHSH and CDR2 LQKENI. CDR3 bases: TGTGCCAGCTCACCCTCACAGGGGGACAATTCACCCCTCCACTTT. It yields the protein CASSPSQGDNSPLHF.

The chain employs TRBV19 and TRBJ1-5, with TRBD1 matching over 9 bases. V trimming: 4 bases; J trimming: 5 bases; junction bases outside the gene matches: 3. The CDR3 extends over 14 amino acids. Germline loops: CDR1 LNHDA, CDR2 SQIVND (reference sequence). The CDR3 DNA reads as TGTGCCAGTAGTAAAGGGACAGGGCATCAGCCCCAGCATTTT. Translated, it gives CASSKGTGHQPQHF.